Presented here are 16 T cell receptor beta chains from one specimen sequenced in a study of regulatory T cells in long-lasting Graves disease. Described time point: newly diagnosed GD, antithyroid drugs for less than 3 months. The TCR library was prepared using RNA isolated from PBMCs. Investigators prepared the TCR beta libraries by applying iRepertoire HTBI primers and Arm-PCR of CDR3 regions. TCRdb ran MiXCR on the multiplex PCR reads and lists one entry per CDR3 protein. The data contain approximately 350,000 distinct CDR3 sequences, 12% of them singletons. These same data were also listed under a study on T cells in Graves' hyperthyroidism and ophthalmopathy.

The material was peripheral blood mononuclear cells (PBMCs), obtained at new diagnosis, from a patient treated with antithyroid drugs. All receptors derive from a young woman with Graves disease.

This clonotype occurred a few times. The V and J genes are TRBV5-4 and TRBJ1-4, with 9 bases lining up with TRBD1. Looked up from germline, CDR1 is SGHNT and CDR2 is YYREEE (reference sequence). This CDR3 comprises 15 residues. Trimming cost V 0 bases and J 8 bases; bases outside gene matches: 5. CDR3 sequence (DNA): TGTGCCAGCAGCTTGGAAGGGACAGGGCAGGAAAAACTGTTTTTT. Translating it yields CASSLEGTGQEKLFF.

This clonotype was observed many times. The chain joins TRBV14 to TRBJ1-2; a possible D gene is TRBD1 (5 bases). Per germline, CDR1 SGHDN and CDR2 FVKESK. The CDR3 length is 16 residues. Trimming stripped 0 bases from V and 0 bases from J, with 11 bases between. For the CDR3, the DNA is TGTGCCAGCAGCCAAGATCTGTACAGGCCTAACTATGGCTACACCTTC. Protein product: CASSQDLYRPNYGYTF.

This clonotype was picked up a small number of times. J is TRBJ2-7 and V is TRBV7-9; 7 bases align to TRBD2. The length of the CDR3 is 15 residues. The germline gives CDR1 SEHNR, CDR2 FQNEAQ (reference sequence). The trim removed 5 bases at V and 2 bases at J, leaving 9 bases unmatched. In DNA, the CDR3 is TGTGCCAGCAGCCAAGGGGCTAGCGGAGCCTACGAGCAGTACTTC. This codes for CASSQGASGAYEQYF.

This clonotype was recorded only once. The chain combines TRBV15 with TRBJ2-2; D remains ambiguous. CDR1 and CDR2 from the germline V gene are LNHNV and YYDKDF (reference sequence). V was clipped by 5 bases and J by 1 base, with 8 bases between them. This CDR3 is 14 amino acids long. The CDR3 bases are TGTGCCACCAGCTCGCAGGAGAACACCGGGGAGCTGTTTTTT. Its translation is CATSSQENTGELFF.

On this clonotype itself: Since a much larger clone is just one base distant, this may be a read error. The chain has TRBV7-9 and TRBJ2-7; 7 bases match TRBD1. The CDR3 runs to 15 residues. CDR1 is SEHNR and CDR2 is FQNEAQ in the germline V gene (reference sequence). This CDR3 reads CASSASSGQSYGQYF. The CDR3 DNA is TGTGCCAGCAGCGCGAGCTCGGGACAGTCCTACGGGCAGTACTTC.

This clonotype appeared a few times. This chain's CDR3 is CASSPMGDTQYF. CDR3 DNA sequence: TGTGCCAGCAGCCCTATGGGGGATACGCAGTATTTT. V usage is TRBV7-9 and J usage is TRBJ2-3; D is unclear. The CDR3 runs to 12 residues. Germline CDR1 SEHNR, CDR2 FQNEAQ (reference sequence). V lost 5 bases and J 6 bases, leaving 9 bases between the germline ends.

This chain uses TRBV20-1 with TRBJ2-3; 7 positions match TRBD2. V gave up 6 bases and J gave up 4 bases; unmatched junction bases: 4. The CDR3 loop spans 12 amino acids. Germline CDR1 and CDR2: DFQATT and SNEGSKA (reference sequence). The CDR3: CSASRGADTQYF. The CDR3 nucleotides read TGCAGTGCATCACGGGGGGCAGATACGCAGTATTTT.

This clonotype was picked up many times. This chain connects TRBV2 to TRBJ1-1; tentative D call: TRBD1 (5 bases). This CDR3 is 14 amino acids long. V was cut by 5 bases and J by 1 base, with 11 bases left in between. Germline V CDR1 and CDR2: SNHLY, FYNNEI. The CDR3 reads CASSRGSGNTEAFF. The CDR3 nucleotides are TGTGCCAGCAGTAGGGGCAGCGGGAACACTGAAGCTTTCTTT.

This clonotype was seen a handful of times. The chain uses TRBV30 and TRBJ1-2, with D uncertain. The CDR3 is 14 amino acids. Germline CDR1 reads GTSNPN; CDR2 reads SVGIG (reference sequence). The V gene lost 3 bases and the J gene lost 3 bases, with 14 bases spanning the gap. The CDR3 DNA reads TGTGCCTGGAGGCGTTCGGGGTTGGACTATGGCTACACCTTC. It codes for CAWRRSGLDYGYTF.

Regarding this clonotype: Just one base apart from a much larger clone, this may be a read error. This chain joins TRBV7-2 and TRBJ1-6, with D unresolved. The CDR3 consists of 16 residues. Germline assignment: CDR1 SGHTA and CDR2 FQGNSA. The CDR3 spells CARSLGFRTGDSPLHF. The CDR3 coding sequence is TGTGCCAGAAGCTTAGGGTTTAGGACCGGGGATTCACCCCTCCACTTT.

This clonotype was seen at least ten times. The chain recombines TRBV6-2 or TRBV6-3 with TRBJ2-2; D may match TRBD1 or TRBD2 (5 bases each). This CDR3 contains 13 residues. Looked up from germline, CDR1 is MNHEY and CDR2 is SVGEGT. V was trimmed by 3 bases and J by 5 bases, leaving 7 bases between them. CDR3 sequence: CASSYWGTGELFF. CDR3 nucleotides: TGTGCCAGCAGTTATTGGGGGACCGGGGAGCTGTTTTTT.

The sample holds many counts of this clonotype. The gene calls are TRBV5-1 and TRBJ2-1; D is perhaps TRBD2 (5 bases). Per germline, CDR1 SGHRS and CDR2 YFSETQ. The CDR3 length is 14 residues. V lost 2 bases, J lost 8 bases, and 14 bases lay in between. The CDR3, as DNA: TGCGCCAGCAGCTTACGGGGTACACACTATGAGCAGTTCTTC. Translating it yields CASSLRGTHYEQFF.

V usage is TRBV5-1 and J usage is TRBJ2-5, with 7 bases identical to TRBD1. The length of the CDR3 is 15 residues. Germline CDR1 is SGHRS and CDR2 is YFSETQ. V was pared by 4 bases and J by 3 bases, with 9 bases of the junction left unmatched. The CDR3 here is CASSRTTDREETQYF. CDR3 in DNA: TGCGCCAGCAGCCGAACAACAGACAGGGAAGAGACCCAGTACTTC.

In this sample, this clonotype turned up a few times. CDR3 DNA: TGTGCCAGCAGTTACGCGTTCGCTGGAAACACCATATATTTT. Translation: CASSYAFAGNTIYF. J is TRBJ1-3 and V is TRBV6-9; D not certain. The germline V and J ends were trimmed by 3 bases and 2 bases, with 8 bases remaining between them. The CDR3 totals 14 residues. Germline V gene data show CDR1 as MNHGY and CDR2 as SVAAGI.

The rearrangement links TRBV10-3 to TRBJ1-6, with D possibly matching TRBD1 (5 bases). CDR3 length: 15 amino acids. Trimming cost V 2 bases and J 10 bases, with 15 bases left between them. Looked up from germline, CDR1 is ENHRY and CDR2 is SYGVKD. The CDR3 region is CAISEPQVPGSPLHF. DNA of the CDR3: TGTGCCATCAGTGAGCCACAGGTCCCTGGGTCACCCCTCCACTTT.

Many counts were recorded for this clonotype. CDR3 DNA: TGTGCCAGCAGTTTGGAGGCGGGAGGGTTGACCGGGGAGCTGTTTTTT. This sequence encodes CASSLEAGGLTGELFF. The chain recombines TRBV28 with TRBJ2-2, with TRBD2 matching 9 bases. The junction had 7 bases not matched to a gene; V was cut back by 3 bases and J by 5 bases. The CDR3 runs to 16 residues. Germline CDR1 is MDHEN and CDR2 is SYDVKM. The full variable domain, its missing parts supplied by reference TRBV28 and TRBJ2-2, is DVKVTQSSRYLVKRTGEKVFLECVQDMDHENMFWYRQDPGLGLRLIYFSYDVKMKEKGDIPEGYSVSREKKERFSLILESASTNQTSMYLCASSLEAGGLTGELFFGEGSRLTVL.